This T cell receptor beta chain was identified in a study of T cell responses to AZD1222 COVID-19 vaccine. Study conclusions and caveats: Regions 160-218 and 743-854 dominated among vaccine-associated CD4 TCRs spanning spike. Among AZD1222 vaccinees, only 5 to 7 were seropositive at baseline. Donors skewed white British and female; clonal diversity was possibly underestimated.

Germline V gives CDR1 KGHDR, CDR2 SFDVKD. Deletions cut 1 base from V and 3 bases from J, with 12 bases between. The CDR3 is 16 amino acids. About this clone itself: As yet, its antigen is unknown.

Sequenced by immunoSEQ multiplex PCR; TCRdb stores in-frame clones only, minus some. The data hold about 150,000 clones, with around nine tenths observed a single time. This clonotype was sampled from an adult in good health. Material: peripheral blood, obtained on day 0 of AZD1222 vaccination. The chain carries TRBV24-1 and TRBJ1-5, with D unclear. CDR3 nucleotides: TGTGCCACCAGTGATTTTCGGACGGCGAACAATCAGCCCCAGCATTTT. Protein sequence: CATSDFRTANNQPQHF.